This T cell receptor beta chain was identified in a study of regulatory T cells in long-lasting Graves disease. According to the study, TCR beta libraries were built with iRepertoire HTBI primers and CDR3-region Arm-PCR. One entry per CDR3 protein, called by TCRdb with MiXCR from the multiplex PCR reads. The sample shows around 360,000 distinct CDR3 sequences, roughly 15% of them seen only once. Specified time point: newly diagnosed GD, antithyroid drugs for less than 3 months. Generation of the TCR library employed RNA extracted from PBMCs. Another study also made use of these data, one on T cells in Graves' hyperthyroidism and ophthalmopathy.

The receptor's source is a woman aged 18-29 years with Graves disease. The specimen comprised peripheral blood mononuclear cells (PBMCs), sampled at new diagnosis, from a patient treated with antithyroid drugs.

The CDR3 loop reads CAWSVQGGDEKLFF. The CDR3 nucleotides read TGTGCCTGGAGTGTACAGGGGGGAGATGAAAAACTGTTTTTT. The V call is TRBV30, the J call TRBJ1-4, with 8 positions matching TRBD1. The CDR3 spans 14 residues. Germline trimming cut 0 bases from V and 6 bases from J; bases unmatched to any gene: 3. CDR1 GTSNPN and CDR2 SVGIG come from the germline V gene (reference sequence).